These T cell receptor beta chains were read from a single sample in a study of shared clonotypes between healthy human individuals. TCRdb's table, derived via immunoSEQ multiplex PCR, lists solely in-frame clones and lacks some. The table includes over 1.4 million clones, about 96% detected once. The source material was naive CD4+ T cells sorted from blood. These receptors originate from a man younger than 45 in good health. Each CDR3 is given with its conserved first and last residue. A D gene is named only where the DNA matches it firmly. Expanded clones are given a class, and other clones once, few, many or no size at all.

DNA: TGTGTCAGCAGCGGGACTCCTTACGAGCAGTACTTC; CDR3: CVSSGTPYEQYF; J: TRBJ2-7; V: TRBV25-1; size: NA; D: TRBD2
DNA: TGTGCCAGCAGCGTCCGCACAGATACGCAGTATTTT; CDR3: CASSVRTDTQYF; J: TRBJ2-3; V: TRBV9; size: once; D: NA
DNA: TGTGCCAGCAGCTTTGGACAGGCGGGCGAGCAGTACTTC; CDR3: CASSFGQAGEQYF; J: TRBJ2-7; V: TRBV7-9; size: NA; D: TRBD1
DNA: TGTGCCAGCAGTGACACCGGGGGCTACACCTTC; CDR3: CASSDTGGYTF; J: TRBJ1-2; V: TRBV2; size: NA; D: NA
DNA: TGCGCCAGCAGCTTTTTCGGAGAGACCCAGTACTTC; CDR3: CASSFFGETQYF; J: TRBJ2-5; V: TRBV5-1; size: NA; D: NA
DNA: TGTGCCAGCACCAGAGGGGGTACCTATGGCTACACCTTC; CDR3: CASTRGGTYGYTF; J: TRBJ1-2; V: TRBV27; size: NA; D: NA
DNA: TGTGCCAGTAGTATCCTCAGAGGCCAGACCTCGGGGCCCCAGCATTTT; CDR3: CASSILRGQTSGPQHF; J: TRBJ1-5; V: TRBV19; size: NA; D: NA
DNA: TGTGCCAGCAGCAGGGGGCCTCAGCCCCAGCATTTT; CDR3: CASSRGPQPQHF; J: TRBJ1-5; V: TRBV7-9; size: NA; D: TRBD1
DNA: TGTGCCAGCAGCTCCTTGACTAGCGGGAACAGGGGTACGCAGTATTTT; CDR3: CASSSLTSGNRGTQYF; J: TRBJ2-3; V: TRBV7-9; size: NA; D: TRBD2
DNA: TGTGCCAGCAGCCCAAAGCGGGGTCCCTACGAGCAGTACTTC; CDR3: CASSPKRGPYEQYF; J: TRBJ2-7; V: TRBV5-6; size: NA; D: TRBD2
DNA: TGTGCCAGAGGTAGCGGGACCCACGAGCAGTACTTC; CDR3: CARGSGTHEQYF; J: TRBJ2-7; V: TRBV5-3; size: NA; D: TRBD2
DNA: TGTGCCAGCAGTCCTTCTAGCGGGAGGAATGAGCAGTTCTTC; CDR3: CASSPSSGRNEQFF; J: TRBJ2-1; V: TRBV27; size: NA; D: TRBD2
DNA: TGCGCCAGCGGACGATTAGGACAGATCAATGAGCAGTTCTTC; CDR3: CASGRLGQINEQFF; J: TRBJ2-1; V: TRBV10-2; size: NA; D: NA
DNA: TGTGCCAGCAGCCCTAGTGGGGGGACAGGGTATGGCTACACCTTC; CDR3: CASSPSGGTGYGYTF; J: TRBJ1-2; V: TRBV7-8; size: NA; D: TRBD1
DNA: TGTGCCAGCAGTTTATCTCCTCAAGGGAACTATGGCTACACCTTC; CDR3: CASSLSPQGNYGYTF; J: TRBJ1-2; V: TRBV27; size: NA; D: NA
DNA: TGTGCCAGCAGCTTGGAACTAGCGGGAGTAAGGTACTTC; CDR3: CASSLELAGVRYF; J: TRBJ2-7; V: TRBV5-4; size: NA; D: TRBD2
DNA: TGTGCCAGCAGTCCCCTAGTAGGCAGGGGAGGCGGCTACACCTTC; CDR3: CASSPLVGRGGGYTF; J: TRBJ1-2; V: TRBV28; size: NA; D: NA
DNA: TGTGCCAGTAGTAGCCGCTTGTTGAGCTCCTACGAGCAGTACTTC; CDR3: CASSSRLLSSYEQYF; J: TRBJ2-7; V: TRBV19; size: NA; D: NA
DNA: TGTGCCAGCAGCTCCTTGCCAGGGGACACAGATACGCAGTATTTT; CDR3: CASSSLPGDTDTQYF; J: TRBJ2-3; V: TRBV13; size: NA; D: NA
DNA: TGTGCCAGCAGTGGGGAAGGGCCAAGCTCCTACAATGAGCAGTTCTTC; CDR3: CASSGEGPSSYNEQFF; J: TRBJ2-1; V: TRBV2; size: NA; D: NA
DNA: TGCGCCAGCAGTCGATCCCCACTAGCGGGGATTCCCACAGATACGCAGTATTTT; CDR3: CASSRSPLAGIPTDTQYF; J: TRBJ2-3; V: TRBV23-1; size: NA; D: TRBD2
DNA: TGTGCCAGCAGTTTTTCCGGGGGCCAGCCCCAGCATTTT; CDR3: CASSFSGGQPQHF; J: TRBJ1-5; V: TRBV27; size: NA; D: NA
DNA: TGTGCCAGCAGCTTATTCTTACTGGACACCGGGGAGCTGTTTTTT; CDR3: CASSLFLLDTGELFF; J: TRBJ2-2; V: TRBV7-2; size: NA; D: NA
DNA: TGTGCCAGCAGTTTCCGGGACAGGATTAACGGGGCTTATGGCTACACCTTC; CDR3: CASSFRDRINGAYGYTF; J: TRBJ1-2; V: TRBV25-1; size: NA; D: TRBD1
DNA: TGTGCCAGCTCACCGGCGGGAGGTCAAAGCTCCTACAATGAGCAGTTCTTC; CDR3: CASSPAGGQSSYNEQFF; J: TRBJ2-1; V: TRBV18; size: NA; D: TRBD2
DNA: TGTGCCAGTAGTATAGAGAAGGTAGCAACCTACGAGCAGTACTTC; CDR3: CASSIEKVATYEQYF; J: TRBJ2-7; V: TRBV19; size: NA; D: NA
DNA: TGTGCCACCAGCAGAGATCCGGACCGCAACTATGGCTACACCTTC; CDR3: CATSRDPDRNYGYTF; J: TRBJ1-2; V: TRBV15; size: NA; D: NA
DNA: TGTGCCTGGCAACCACCTCAGAACACTGAAGCTTTCTTT; CDR3: CAWQPPQNTEAFF; J: TRBJ1-1; V: TRBV30; size: NA; D: NA
DNA: TGTGCCAGCAGCCTAACTAGCGGGAACACCGGGGAGCTGTTTTTT; CDR3: CASSLTSGNTGELFF; J: TRBJ2-2; V: TRBV6-5; size: NA; D: TRBD2
DNA: TGTGCCAGCAGAGGTAGGGCCGGGAGGGCCCTCGGAGATACGCAGTATTTT; CDR3: CASRGRAGRALGDTQYF; J: TRBJ2-3; V: TRBV2; size: NA; D: TRBD2
DNA: TGTGCCAGCAGCTTAGCCGGAACAAAGTTTGAAAAACTGTTTTTT; CDR3: CASSLAGTKFEKLFF; J: TRBJ1-4; V: TRBV28; size: NA; D: NA
DNA: TGTGCCAGCTCACCACGTTTAGCTAGCGGGAATAAAGAGACCCAGTACTTC; CDR3: CASSPRLASGNKETQYF; J: TRBJ2-5; V: TRBV18; size: NA; D: TRBD2
DNA: TGCGCCAGCAGCCAAGAGGGATCCCAGTACTTC; CDR3: CASSQEGSQYF; J: TRBJ2-5; V: TRBV4-1; size: NA; D: NA
DNA: TGTGCCAGCAGCGGACTAGCCCTTCGGAATGAGCAGTTCTTC; CDR3: CASSGLALRNEQFF; J: TRBJ2-1; V: TRBV9; size: NA; D: TRBD2
DNA: TGTGCCAGCAGAACAGGACAGAACACAGATACGCAGTATTTT; CDR3: CASRTGQNTDTQYF; J: TRBJ2-3; V: TRBV7-6; size: NA; D: NA
DNA: TGTGCCAGCAGTGCCGGGACTAGCGGTACTAGCTCCTACAATGAGCAGTTCTTC; CDR3: CASSAGTSGTSSYNEQFF; J: TRBJ2-1; V: TRBV7-9; size: once; D: TRBD2
DNA: TGTGCCAGCAGCGCGACTCAGAACACTGAAGCTTTCTTT; CDR3: CASSATQNTEAFF; J: TRBJ1-1; V: TRBV6-1; size: NA; D: NA
DNA: TGTGCCAGCAGTGCGACTGGAGGTTTCTACACCGGGGAGCTGTTTTTT; CDR3: CASSATGGFYTGELFF; J: TRBJ2-2; V: TRBV6-1; size: once; D: NA
DNA: TGTGCCAGCAGTTTAATCGTCAACCCTAGCGGGAGAGACACCGGGGAGCTGTTTTTT; CDR3: CASSLIVNPSGRDTGELFF; J: TRBJ2-2; V: TRBV28; size: NA; D: TRBD2
DNA: TGTGCCAGCAGTTCCCCGGGGGGTAAGCAGTTCTTC; CDR3: CASSSPGGKQFF; J: TRBJ2-1; V: TRBV27; size: NA; D: TRBD2
DNA: TGTGCCAGCAGCCAAGCACCTCCAGCGAACACCGGGGAGCTGTTTTTT; CDR3: CASSQAPPANTGELFF; J: TRBJ2-2; V: TRBV14; size: NA; D: NA
DNA: TGTGCCAGCAGGGACCCCCCAGATACGCAGTATTTT; CDR3: CASRDPPDTQYF; J: TRBJ2-3; V: TRBV6-5; size: NA; D: NA